This TCR beta chain was obtained from a study of blood T cells in healthy people across ages. With a J-beta primer mix and a sample-barcoded 5' primer, a second PCR ran roughly 6 to 11 cycles. Each cDNA molecule was tagged by a template-switch adaptor that had 12 random nucleotides. MiXCR was run by TCRdb on the 5' RACE reads, yielding one entry per CDR3 protein. The sample has 1,800,000 or so distinct CDR3 sequences, about two fifths seen once. Study observations and caveats: With naive T cell percentage, TCR beta diversity showed a strong correlation. The diversity estimates, figures obtained from one million T cells, were considered underestimates.

Note on this clonotype: The target antigen is unknown.

Sequencing was carried out using blood. This clonotype was sampled from a human donor in good health.

CDR3: CASSDYKEVNYEQYF. Here the CDR3 DNA reads TGTGCCAGCAGTGACTACAAGGAAGTTAACTACGAGCAGTACTTC. The chain joins TRBV6-4 to TRBJ2-7; D is unclear. Trimming pared 1 base from V and 3 bases from J, leaving 13 bases between. The CDR3 runs to 15 residues. Germline V gene data show CDR1 as MRHNA and CDR2 as SNTAGT.